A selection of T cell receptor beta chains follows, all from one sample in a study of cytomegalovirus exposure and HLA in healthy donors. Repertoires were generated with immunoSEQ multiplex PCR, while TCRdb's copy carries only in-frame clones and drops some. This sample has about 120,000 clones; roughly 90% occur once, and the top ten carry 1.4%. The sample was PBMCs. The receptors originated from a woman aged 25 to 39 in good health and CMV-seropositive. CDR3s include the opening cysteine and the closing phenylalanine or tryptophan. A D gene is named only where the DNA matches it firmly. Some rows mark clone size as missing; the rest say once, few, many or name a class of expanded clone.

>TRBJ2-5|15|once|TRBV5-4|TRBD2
CASSRGGPIQETQYF
TGTGCCAGCAGCCGCGGGGGGCCTATCCAAGAGACCCAGTACTTC
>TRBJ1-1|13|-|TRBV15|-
CATSRVAGKSAFF
TGTGCCACCAGCAGAGTAGCGGGGAAGTCAGCTTTCTTT
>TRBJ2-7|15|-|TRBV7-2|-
CASSPAPAVSYEQYF
TGTGCCAGCAGCCCGGCGCCAGCGGTTTCCTACGAGCAGTACTTC
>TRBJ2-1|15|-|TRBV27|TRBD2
CASSPTSGILNEQFF
TGTGCCAGCAGTCCGACTAGCGGGATACTCAATGAGCAGTTCTTC
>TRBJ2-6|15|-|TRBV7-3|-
CASSPTGVGANVLTF
TGTGCCAGCAGCCCCACGGGGGTTGGGGCCAACGTCCTGACTTTC
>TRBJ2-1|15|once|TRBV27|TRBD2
CASSFLAGGINEQFF
TGTGCCAGCAGTTTCCTAGCGGGAGGGATCAATGAGCAGTTCTTC
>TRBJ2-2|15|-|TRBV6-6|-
CASSFGREGTGELFF
TGTGCCAGCAGTTTCGGGCGGGAAGGTACCGGGGAGCTGTTTTTT
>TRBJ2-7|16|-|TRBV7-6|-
CASSLGGSGPTYEQYF
TGTGCCAGCAGCTTAGGGGGCTCGGGCCCTACCTACGAGCAGTACTTC
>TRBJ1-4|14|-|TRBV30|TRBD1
CASYLPTGNEKLFF
TGTGCCTCTTATCTCCCGACAGGGAATGAAAAACTGTTTTTT
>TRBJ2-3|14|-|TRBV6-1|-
CASSEWDSLDTQYF
TGTGCCAGCAGTGAGTGGGACTCCCTAGATACGCAGTATTTT
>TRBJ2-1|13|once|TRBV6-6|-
CASSYGGPGEQFF
TGTGCCAGCAGTTACGGAGGCCCGGGGGAGCAGTTCTTC
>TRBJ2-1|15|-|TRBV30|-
CAWRIRGTHTNEQFF
TGTGCCTGGAGGATCAGGGGAACACACACCAATGAGCAGTTCTTC
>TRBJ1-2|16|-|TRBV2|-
CASSDLTVDRGYGYTF
TGTGCCAGCAGTGATCTGACCGTCGATAGAGGATATGGCTACACCTTC
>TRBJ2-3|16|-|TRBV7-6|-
CASSSSTLRGADTQYF
TGTGCCAGCAGCTCTAGCACCCTTCGTGGGGCAGATACGCAGTATTTT
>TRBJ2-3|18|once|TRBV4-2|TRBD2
CASSQGRLAGEVTDTQYF
TGTGCCAGCAGCCAAGGAAGACTAGCGGGTGAGGTCACAGATACGCAGTATTTT
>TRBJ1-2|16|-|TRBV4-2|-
CASSQDPGQGGYGYTF
TGTGCCAGCAGCCAAGACCCGGGACAAGGGGGCTATGGCTACACCTTC
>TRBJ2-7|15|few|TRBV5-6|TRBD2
CASSLEGLVLYEQYF
TGTGCCAGCAGCTTGGAGGGACTAGTACTTTACGAGCAGTACTTC
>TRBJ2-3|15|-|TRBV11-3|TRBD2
CASSRSGRHTDTQYF
TGTGCCAGCAGCAGAAGCGGGAGGCACACAGATACGCAGTATTTT
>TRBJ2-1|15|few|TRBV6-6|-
CASSYSAGHYNEQFF
TGTGCCAGCAGTTACTCTGCGGGGCACTACAATGAGCAGTTCTTC
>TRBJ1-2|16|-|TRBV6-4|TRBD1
CASSDSETGGLGGYTF
TGTGCCAGCAGTGACTCCGAAACAGGGGGCCTCGGGGGCTACACCTTC
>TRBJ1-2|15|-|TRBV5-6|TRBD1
CASSFGTGGAYGYTF
TGTGCCAGCAGCTTCGGGACAGGGGGCGCGTATGGCTACACCTTC
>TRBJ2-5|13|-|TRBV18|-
CASSPPGLVTQYF
TGTGCCAGCTCACCACCGGGCCTTGTGACCCAGTACTTC
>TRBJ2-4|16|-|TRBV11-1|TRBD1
CASSPGQGDVKNIQYF
TGTGCCAGCAGCCCGGGACAGGGGGACGTCAAAAACATTCAGTACTTC
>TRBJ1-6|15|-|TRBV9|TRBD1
CASSPQGAYNSPLHF
TGTGCCAGCAGCCCACAGGGGGCCTATAATTCACCCCTCCACTTT
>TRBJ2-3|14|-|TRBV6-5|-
CASRIGQHTDTQYF
TGTGCCAGCAGAATCGGACAGCACACAGATACGCAGTATTTT
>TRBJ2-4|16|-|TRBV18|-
CASSPSPTVAKNIQYF
TGTGCCAGCTCACCATCGCCGACAGTAGCCAAAAACATTCAGTACTTC
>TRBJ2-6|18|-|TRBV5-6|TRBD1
CASSIFRDRGHGANVLTF
TGTGCCAGCAGCATTTTCCGGGACAGGGGGCATGGGGCCAACGTCCTGACTTTC
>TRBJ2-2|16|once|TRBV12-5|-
CASGLVLDRFVGELFF
TGTGCTAGTGGTTTGGTACTGGACAGATTCGTCGGGGAGCTGTTTTTT
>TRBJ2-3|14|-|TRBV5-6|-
CASSLFPPTDTQYF
TGTGCCAGCAGCTTGTTTCCTCCCACAGATACGCAGTATTTT
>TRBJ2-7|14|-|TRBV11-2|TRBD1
CASSFGQGYYEQYF
TGTGCCAGCAGCTTCGGACAGGGGTATTACGAGCAGTACTTC
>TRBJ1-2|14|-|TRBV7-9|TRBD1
CASSSQGAHHGYTF
TGTGCCAGCAGCTCACAGGGGGCGCATCATGGCTACACCTTC
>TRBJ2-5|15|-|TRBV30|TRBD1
CAWSVGTGGQETQYF
TGTGCCTGGAGTGTAGGGACAGGGGGCCAAGAGACCCAGTACTTC
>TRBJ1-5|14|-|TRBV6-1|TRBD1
CASSDGTGDQPQHF
TGTGCCAGCAGTGACGGGACAGGTGATCAGCCCCAGCATTTT
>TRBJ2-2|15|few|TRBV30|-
CAWPLPGEGPGELFF
TGTGCCTGGCCCCTCCCGGGGGAAGGGCCCGGGGAGCTGTTTTTT
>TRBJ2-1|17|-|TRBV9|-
CASSSNLGDSSYNEQFF
TGTGCCAGCAGCTCCAACCTAGGGGATAGCTCCTACAATGAGCAGTTCTTC
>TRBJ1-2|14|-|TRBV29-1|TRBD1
CSVPLRQGNYGYTF
TGCAGCGTTCCCCTTCGACAGGGAAACTATGGCTACACCTTC
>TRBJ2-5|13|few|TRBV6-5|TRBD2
CASSSLAGGTQYF
TGTGCCAGCAGCTCTCTAGCGGGAGGGACCCAGTACTTC
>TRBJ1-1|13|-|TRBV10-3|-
CALLDRRNTEAFF
TGTGCCTTACTTGACAGGAGGAACACTGAAGCTTTCTTT